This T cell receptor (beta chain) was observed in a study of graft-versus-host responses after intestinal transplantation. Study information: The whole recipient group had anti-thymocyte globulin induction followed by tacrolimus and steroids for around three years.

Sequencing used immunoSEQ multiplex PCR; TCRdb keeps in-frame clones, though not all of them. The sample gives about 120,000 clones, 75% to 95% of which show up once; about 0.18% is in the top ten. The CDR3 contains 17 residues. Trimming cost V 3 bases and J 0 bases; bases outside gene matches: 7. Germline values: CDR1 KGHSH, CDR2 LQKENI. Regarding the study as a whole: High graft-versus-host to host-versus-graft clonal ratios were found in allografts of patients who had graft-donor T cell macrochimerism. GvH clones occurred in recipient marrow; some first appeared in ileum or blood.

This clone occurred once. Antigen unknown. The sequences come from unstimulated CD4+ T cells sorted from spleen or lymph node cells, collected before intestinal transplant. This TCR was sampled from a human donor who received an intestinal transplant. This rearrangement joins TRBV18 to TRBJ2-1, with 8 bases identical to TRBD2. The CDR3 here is CASSPRTSMSSYNEQFF. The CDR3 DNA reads TGTGCCAGCTCACCGCGGACTAGCATGAGCTCCTACAATGAGCAGTTCTTC.